The subject of this entry is one TCR beta chain. V dropped 11 bases and J dropped 5 bases, with 23 bases sitting between them. This CDR3 is 15 amino acids long. Germline-derived CDR1 and CDR2 are ENHRY and SYGVKD. Survey-level immunoSEQ v3.0 assays were run. The protocol was immunoSEQ multiplex PCR, while the TCRdb copy is restricted to in-frame clones and leaves out a portion. The profile shows fewer than 35,000 clones, roughly four fifths of them singletons. This specimen comes from a study of long-term antiretroviral therapy in people with HIV. This TCR was recovered from a man younger than 30 with HIV. J is TRBJ2-3 and V is TRBV10-3; a possible D gene is TRBD2 (7 bases). Specimen: unsorted PBMCs, collected 0.4 years before starting antiretroviral therapy. In nucleotides, the CDR3 is TGTGCCGTCGCCCCGGGGGGCGAGGTCATAGATACGCAGTATTTT. It is translated as CAVAPGGEVIDTQYF.